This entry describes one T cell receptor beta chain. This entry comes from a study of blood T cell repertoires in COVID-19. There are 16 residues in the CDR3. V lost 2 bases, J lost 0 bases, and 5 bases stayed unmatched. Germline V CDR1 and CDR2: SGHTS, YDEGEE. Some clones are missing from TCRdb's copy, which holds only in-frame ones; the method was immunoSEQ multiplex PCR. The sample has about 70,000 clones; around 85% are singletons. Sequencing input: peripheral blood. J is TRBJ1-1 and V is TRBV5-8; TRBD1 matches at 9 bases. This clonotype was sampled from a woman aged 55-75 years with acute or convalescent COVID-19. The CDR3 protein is CASSFGQGPMNTEAFF. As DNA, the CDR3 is TGTGCCAGCAGCTTTGGACAGGGGCCCATGAACACTGAAGCTTTCTTT.